A single sample gave rise to the 2 T cell receptor beta chains below, sequenced in a study of T cell clonality in common variable immunodeficiency. Clones were sequenced by immunoSEQ multiplex PCR, and TCRdb holds only the in-frame ones, with some missing. In total the sample includes 52,000 or so clones, none of them seen once. Sequencing was done on a sample of peripheral blood mononuclear cells. These receptors were collected from a person aged 18 to 75 in good health.

This clone was detected many times. The CDR3 extends 3 residues past the end of the read, so its final part is completed from the germline J gene. This chain uses TRBV13 with TRBJ2-7; 7 bases map to TRBD1. Germline values: CDR1 PRHDT, CDR2 FYEKMQ (reference sequence). V lost 3 bases and J lost 5; bases outside the gene matches: 7. The CDR3 runs 14 residues. CDR3: CASSFVTGSHEQYF. CDR3 DNA, as far as it was read: TGTGCCAGCAGCTTCGTGACAGGGTCCCACGAG.

This clone was recorded many times. The DNA ends 3 residues before the CDR3 does, and the rest of the CDR3 is filled in from the germline J gene. This chain uses TRBV29-1 with TRBJ1-2, with a possible D match to TRBD1 (5 bases). Trimming stripped 4 bases from V and 1 base from J, with 13 bases between. Germline V lookup: CDR1 SQVTM, CDR2 ANQGSEA. CDR3 length: 14 amino acids. The CDR3 reads CSVGDRALNYGYTF. The sequenced part of the CDR3 DNA is TGCAGCGTTGGCGACAGAGCTCTTAACTATGGC.